The source of this T cell receptor (beta chain) is a study of blood T cell repertoires in COVID-19. Study information: The United States, Italy and Spain supplied acute and convalescent COVID-19 samples. The cDNA or gDNA used as material had been derived from T cells, B-cell-depleted T cells, or PBMCs.

The authors' processing: Counts of nucleated cells, estimated from reference gene primer amplification, were obtained. Some clones are missing from TCRdb's copy, which holds only in-frame ones; the method was immunoSEQ multiplex PCR. The V and J calls and the clone size are those of that table, but D and trimming were determined from the DNA. The table has some 75,000 clones, about three quarters seen once. The germline V gene has CDR1 MNHNY and CDR2 SVGAGI (reference sequence). This CDR3 has 13 amino acids. V shed 7 bases, J shed 6 bases, and the junction held 6 bases outside the gene matches. The gene calls are TRBV6-6 and TRBJ1-2; TRBD1 aligns across 9 bases. This sequence originates from a woman of 80 years or more with active or convalescent COVID-19. Material for sequencing was peripheral blood. This CDR3 reads CASKRQGEDGYTF. For the CDR3, the DNA is TGTGCCAGCAAGCGACAGGGGGAGGATGGCTACACCTTC.